One and the same sample provided the 17 T cell receptor beta chains below, sequenced in a study of T cell repertoires in cytomegalovirus infection. These receptors have no identified antigens. TCRdb passed the reads through MiXCR, listing each CDR3 protein once. The sample yields roughly 920,000 distinct CDR3 sequences, approximately 32% seen once. Here the sequenced sample was cultured CD8+ T cells from PBMCs, taken from culture after CMV antigen stimulation. The origin of the receptors is a human donor in good health (CMV status not recorded). Some clones in this sample may be carry-over from other donors' samples.

This clonotype was recorded at least ten times. This chain links TRBV20-1 with TRBJ1-2; D remains unclear. CDR1 DFQATT and CDR2 SNEGSKA come from the germline V gene (reference sequence). The CDR3 contains 10 residues. The V gene lost 7 bases and the J gene lost 4 bases, with 7 bases spanning the gap. CDR3 sequence: CSVPGYGYTF. DNA of the CDR3: TGCAGTGTCCCCGGCTATGGCTACACCTTC.

This clonotype was seen more than once but under ten times. The chain uses TRBV7-2 and TRBJ2-1; tentatively, D is TRBD2 (5 bases). Looked up from germline, CDR1 is SGHTA and CDR2 is FQGNSA. Trimming cost V 5 bases and J 6 bases, with 14 bases left between them. CDR3 size: 14 residues. The CDR3 sequence: CASSLGRAANEQFF. DNA of the CDR3: TGTGCCAGCAGCCTCGGACGAGCGGCCAATGAGCAGTTCTTC. The full variable domain, its missing parts supplied by reference TRBV7-2 and TRBJ2-1, is GAGVSQSPSNKVTEKGKDVELRCDPISGHTALYWYRQSLGQGLEFLIYFQGNSAPDKSGLPSDRFSAERTGGSVSTLTIQRTQQEDSAVYLCASSLGRAANEQFFGPGTRLTVL.

The chain employs TRBV2 and TRBJ2-7, with 9 bases identical to TRBD1. This CDR3 contains 15 residues. Germline CDR1 reads SNHLY; CDR2 reads FYNNEI. V lost 2 bases to trimming and J lost 7 bases; unmatched junction nucleotides: 9. CDR3 nucleotide sequence: TGTGCCAGCAGTGAACGGACAGGGGCGAGTATGGAGCAGTACTTC. Its translation is CASSERTGASMEQYF.

The chain links TRBV7-9 to TRBJ1-1; a weak D match, TRBD1 (5 bases). Per the germline V gene, CDR1 is SEHNR and CDR2 is FQNEAQ (reference sequence). Trimming shortened V by 7 bases and J by 5 bases, and 17 bases separated the two germline ends. CDR3 size: 14 residues. CDR3 amino acids: CASTPRGGETEAFF. CDR3 bases: TGTGCCAGCACCCCTCGGGGGGGGGAGACTGAAGCTTTCTTT. The variable domain in full, completed from reference TRBV7-9 and TRBJ1-1, reads DTGVSQNPRHKITKRGQNVTFRCDPISEHNRLYWYRQTLGQGPEFLTYFQNEAQLEKSRLLSDRFSAERPKGSFSTLEIQRTEQGDSAMYLCASTPRGGETEAFFGQGTRLTVV.

This clonotype was seen a handful of times. The chain recombines TRBV27 with TRBJ1-1; possibly TRBD1 for D (6 bases). Trimming took 4 bases from V and 2 from J, leaving 14 bases between them. Germline lookup yields CDR1 MNHEY and CDR2 SMNVEV (reference sequence). The CDR3 covers 15 residues. The CDR3 loop reads CASSSLGQQNTEAFF. The DNA for the CDR3 is TGTGCCAGCAGTTCCCTAGGACAGCAAAACACTGAAGCTTTCTTT.

The rearrangement links TRBV5-5 to TRBJ1-5, with D possibly matching TRBD1 (5 bases). Deletions cut 4 bases from V and 7 bases from J, with 15 bases between. The germline gives CDR1 SGHKS, CDR2 YYEKEE (reference sequence). The CDR3 covers 14 residues. CDR3 in amino acids: CASSPWDGEQPQHF. The CDR3 region has the DNA TGTGCCAGCAGCCCTTGGGACGGAGAGCAGCCCCAGCATTTT. The full variable domain, its missing parts supplied by reference TRBV5-5 and TRBJ1-5, is DAGVTQSPTHLIKTRGQQVTLRCSPISGHKSVSWYQQVLGQGPQFIFQYYEKEERGRGNFPDRFSARQFPNYSSELNVNALLLGDSALYLCASSPWDGEQPQHFGDGTRLSIL.

The gene calls are TRBV19 and TRBJ2-7, with 10 bases that match TRBD2. Germline V gene lookup returns CDR1 LNHDA and CDR2 SQIVND (reference sequence). The CDR3 spans 16 residues. The V gene end was trimmed by 5 bases and the J gene end by 1 base; junction bases not matched to a gene: 8. As DNA, the CDR3 is TGTGCCAGTAGTCTTCGGTTTAGCGGGGGGTCCTACGAGCAGTACTTC. Protein: CASSLRFSGGSYEQYF.

The chain links TRBV7-9 to TRBJ1-4; TRBD1 matches at 7 bases. The CDR3 runs to 15 residues. CDR1 is SEHNR, CDR2 FQNEAQ, per germline (reference sequence). V was pared by 8 bases and J by 5 bases, with 11 bases of the junction left unmatched. The DNA of the CDR3 is TGTGCCAGCGGTCAGGGGGGGCAAAGGAATGAAAAACTGTTTTTT. It encodes CASGQGGQRNEKLFF.

This clonotype appeared a single time. This may arise from a read error, as a much more abundant clone is one base away. The gene calls are TRBV7-2 and TRBJ2-2; D may be TRBD1 (6 bases). The CDR3 has 16 residues. The ends were cut back, 5 bases at V and 3 bases at J, with 16 bases in the middle. Germline CDR1 and CDR2: SGHTA and FQGNSA. The CDR3 DNA sequence: TGTACCAGCAGCCCAGGGGTCCCCATACACACCGGGGAGCTGTTTTTT. Translation gives CTSSPGVPIHTGELFF.

This chain joins TRBV6-6 and TRBJ2-1; TRBD2 aligns across 11 bases. The CDR3 consists of 15 residues. V gave up 7 bases and J gave up 7 bases; unmatched junction bases: 9. CDR1 is MNHNY and CDR2 is SVGAGI in the germline V gene (reference sequence). The CDR3 loop reads CASTLSGGASNEQFF. CDR3 DNA sequence: TGTGCCAGCACCCTTAGCGGGGGGGCCAGTAATGAGCAGTTCTTC.

This clonotype was observed a few times. The chain carries TRBV7-9 and TRBJ2-7, with D tentatively TRBD2 (5 bases). CDR3 length equals 14 residues. Looked up from germline, CDR1 is SEHNR and CDR2 is FQNEAQ (reference sequence). V lost 3 bases to trimming and J lost 0 bases, with 9 bases between them. CDR3 nucleotide sequence: TGTGCCAGCAGCTTCGGAGGCCCCTCCTACGAGCAGTACGTC. Encoded protein: CASSFGGPSYEQYV.

The V gene is TRBV12-3 or TRBV12-4, the J gene TRBJ2-3, with D uncertain. The V end lost 3 bases, the J end lost 2 bases, and 9 bases lay between the germline ends. This CDR3 has 14 residues. The CDR3 protein is CASSLRSITDTQYF. The CDR3 nucleotides read TGTGCCAGCAGTTTGCGGAGCATCACAGATACGCAGTATTTT.

V usage is TRBV7-9 and J usage is TRBJ2-2; 10 nucleotides line up with TRBD1. This CDR3 contains 16 residues. Germline assignment: CDR1 SEHNR and CDR2 FQNEAQ (reference sequence). With 5 bases clipped from V and 4 bases from J, the junction kept 7 bases outside the gene matches. The CDR3 is CASSPQTGGGTGELFF. For the CDR3, the DNA is TGTGCCAGCAGCCCACAGACAGGGGGCGGCACCGGGGAGCTGTTTTTT.

This clonotype turned up a few times. The rearrangement links TRBV11-2 to TRBJ2-5, with a tentative D call TRBD2 (7 bases). The V gene lost 1 base and the J gene lost 10 bases, with 22 bases spanning the gap. The CDR3 is 16 amino acids. The germline CDR1 and CDR2 sequences are SGHAT and FQNNGV. The CDR3 DNA sequence: TGTGCCAGCAGCTTAGCTGGCGGGGGCCTGGTTTGGGACCAGTACTTC. Protein product: CASSLAGGGLVWDQYF.

The chain has TRBV7-9 and TRBJ1-4; 8 bases line up with TRBD1. Germline V lookup: CDR1 SEHNR, CDR2 FQNEAQ (reference sequence). V lost 5 bases to trimming and J lost 6 bases; unmatched junction nucleotides: 5. The CDR3 spans 14 residues. The CDR3 sequence is CASSGSTGDEKLFF. The CDR3 nucleotides read TGTGCCAGCAGCGGATCGACAGGGGATGAAAAACTGTTTTTT.

The chain employs TRBV20-1 and TRBJ2-2; D is perhaps TRBD1 (5 bases). CDR1 is DFQATT and CDR2 is SNEGSKA in the germline V gene (reference sequence). The CDR3 is 16 residues long. V was shortened by 8 bases and J by 0 bases, with 19 bases between the two germline ends. The CDR3 spells CSIPSRTTTNTGELFF. The CDR3 DNA sequence: TGCAGTATCCCCTCTAGGACAACCACGAACACCGGGGAGCTGTTTTTT.

V usage is TRBV2 and J usage is TRBJ1-1; D ambiguous. CDR1 and CDR2 from the germline V gene are SNHLY and FYNNEI. The CDR3 has 15 residues. Trimming removed 6 bases from V and 3 bases from J, with 17 bases in between. The DNA for the CDR3 is TGTGCCAGCAGGGTCCGAGGGAGTATCGACACTGAAGCTTTCTTT. Protein sequence: CASRVRGSIDTEAFF.